This T cell receptor (beta chain) was obtained from a study of T cell clusters in autoimmune cytopenias. Study-wide context: Healthy donor controls had a mean age of roughly 52 years and median age of about 64 years.

TRB was amplified from roughly 250 ng of peripheral blood genomic DNA per sample. Comment on this clonotype: Its antigen is not known.

One tube held mixed TRB-A and TRB-B primer pools for touch-down PCR. Using the multiplex PCR reads, TCRdb records one entry per CDR3 protein without DNA. Its table records about 7,000 distinct CDR3 sequences. Per germline, CDR1 MNHNY and CDR2 SVGAGI (reference sequence). This CDR3 is 17 amino acids long. Study-level results: A dominant lymphoma-associated repertoire apparently masked the cluster-lack signature in secondary cytopenia versus chronic lymphocytic leukemia.

These data were likewise used in another study, on T cell repertoires in aging, cancer and after chemotherapy. This second study says: In each cancer cohort, median generation probability increased across chemotherapy, suggesting thymic output rebounded. No conclusions about immunological memory after chemotherapy can be drawn from the repertoire data.

The clonotype comes from a human donor in good health. The chain recombines TRBV6-6 with TRBJ2-7; the TCRdb D gene call, TRBD2, has no DNA to confirm it. Sequencing was carried out using peripheral blood. CDR3 amino acids: CASSYWNRVGGIYEQYF.